This T cell receptor beta chain was sequenced for a study of T cell responses to AZD1222 COVID-19 vaccine. The germline V gene has CDR1 LGHNA and CDR2 YSLEER. V lost 6 bases to trimming and J lost 4 bases; unmatched junction nucleotides: 4. The CDR3 covers 14 residues. This clone was picked up one time. Method: immunoSEQ multiplex PCR; TCRdb's copy keeps in-frame clones and lacks some. The repertoire consists of roughly 130,000 clones, with about 93% occurring once and the leading ten covering around 7%. V gene TRBV4-3 combines with J gene TRBJ2-3, with TRBD1 matching over 10 bases. Sample: peripheral blood, taken on day 0 of AZD1222 vaccination. This TCR derives from an adult in good health. For the CDR3, the DNA is TGCGCCAGCAGAGAAGGACAGGGGGCAGATACGCAGTATTTT. This translates into CASREGQGADTQYF.